This T cell receptor beta chain was obtained from a study of beta chain features in type 1 diabetes. Study-wide background: Age, gender and cell yields were similar between patients and healthy donors. Findings and caveats of the study: In these data, an HLA type influence on TCRB rearrangement remained unresolved. Among type 1 diabetes patients, VDJ junctions had fewer insertions and more deletions.

This CDR3 has 16 amino acids. The germline V gene has CDR1 MNHNS and CDR2 SASEGT. Unmatched junction bases numbered 5, after V lost 2 bases and J lost 3 bases. Sequenced material consisted of expressed TCRB transcripts (all of the isolated RNA was reverse transcribed). Using immunoSEQ multiplex PCR, the repertoire was profiled, and TCRdb retains in-frame clones only, with some absent. Of fewer than 350,000 clones listed, about 20% are singletons. This clone was recorded a few times. What it recognizes is unknown. V and J are TRBV6-1 and TRBJ2-2; 8 nucleotides agree with TRBD1. This receptor was obtained from a woman younger than 30 in good health. The sequenced sample consisted of naive CD4+ T cells from blood. CDR3 sequence reads: CASSENPGGDTGELFF. For the CDR3, the DNA is TGTGCCAGCAGTGAAAATCCAGGGGGCGACACCGGGGAGCTGTTTTTT.